Following are 7 T cell receptor beta chains from one sample sequenced in a study of blood T cells in healthy people across ages. A second PCR of roughly 6 to 12 cycles used a sample-barcoded 5' primer and a J-beta primer mix. TCRdb ran MiXCR on the 5' RACE reads and lists one entry per CDR3 protein. The data contain 1.5 million to 2 million distinct CDR3 sequences, roughly 28% of them seen just once; the ten biggest clones take up 7.7%. Sequenced sample: blood. These receptors came from a woman aged 30 to 39 in good health.

This clonotype was seen ten or more times. The chain couples TRBV7-3 to TRBJ2-7; D tentatively fits TRBD1 or TRBD2 (5 bases each). The CDR3 spans 13 residues. The V and J ends lost 11 bases and 4 bases respectively, with 18 bases between them. Germline V CDR1 and CDR2: SGHTA, FQGTGA. The CDR3 loop reads CASSMGERYEQYF. The CDR3 DNA is TGTGCCTCGAGCATGGGGGAGCGGTACGAGCAGTACTTC.

CDR3 sequence (DNA): TGTGCCAGCACCCTATCCGGGACTAGCGGGGGGTCGAAAGAGACCCAGTACTTC. This gives the protein CASTLSGTSGGSKETQYF. The rearrangement uses TRBV12-3 or TRBV12-4 and TRBJ2-5; 15 positions match TRBD2. Trimming removed 7 bases from V and 3 bases from J; junction bases left unmatched: 12. This CDR3 is built from 18 residues.

This rearrangement joins TRBV24-1 to TRBJ2-1, with 11 bases that match TRBD1. CDR1 is KGHDR, CDR2 SFDVKD, per germline. J gave up 8 bases and V 4 bases, and 9 bases lay outside the gene matches. The CDR3 runs 16 residues. The CDR3 DNA is TGTGCCACCAGTGACAGAGGGACAGGGGGAAGGCATGAGCAGTTCTTC. It yields the protein CATSDRGTGGRHEQFF.

The table lists this clonotype with a few counts. The chain joins TRBV5-1 to TRBJ2-3, with 7 bases that match TRBD1. V shed 4 bases and J 6 bases; nucleotides not matched to a gene: 8. CDR3 size: 14 residues. The V gene's germline CDR1 is SGHRS and CDR2 YFSETQ. The CDR3 spells CASSRTGDSDTQYF. As DNA, the CDR3 is TGCGCCAGCAGCCGGACAGGTGATTCGGATACGCAGTATTTT.

The chain employs TRBV27 and TRBJ2-3; D is unclear. This CDR3 contains 15 residues. The V gene lost 6 bases and the J gene lost 4 bases, with 17 bases spanning the gap. The V gene's germline CDR1 is MNHEY and CDR2 SMNVEV (reference sequence). The CDR3 protein is CASSPGDAASDTQYF. DNA for the CDR3: TGTGCCAGCAGCCCCGGTGATGCCGCTTCAGATACGCAGTATTTT.

This clonotype was seen many times. The chain carries TRBV7-9 and TRBJ2-3; D not certain. There are 15 residues in the CDR3. V lost 5 bases to trimming and J lost 2 bases, with 14 bases between them. Germline CDR1 is SEHNR and CDR2 is FQNEAQ (reference sequence). This CDR3 is CASSLGRLNTDTQYF. The CDR3 DNA is TGTGCCAGCAGCCTCGGGCGGTTAAACACAGATACGCAGTATTTT.

The J gene is TRBJ2-1, the V gene TRBV5-1, with D tentatively TRBD1 (6 bases). The J call may be incorrect, as the DNA end agrees better with TRBJ2-7. The germline CDR1 and CDR2 sequences are SGHRS and YFSETQ. The CDR3 loop spans 14 amino acids. CDR3 residues: CASSIQGRYNEQYF. As DNA, the CDR3 is TGCGCCAGCAGCATACAGGGTCGGTACAACGAGCAGTACTTC.